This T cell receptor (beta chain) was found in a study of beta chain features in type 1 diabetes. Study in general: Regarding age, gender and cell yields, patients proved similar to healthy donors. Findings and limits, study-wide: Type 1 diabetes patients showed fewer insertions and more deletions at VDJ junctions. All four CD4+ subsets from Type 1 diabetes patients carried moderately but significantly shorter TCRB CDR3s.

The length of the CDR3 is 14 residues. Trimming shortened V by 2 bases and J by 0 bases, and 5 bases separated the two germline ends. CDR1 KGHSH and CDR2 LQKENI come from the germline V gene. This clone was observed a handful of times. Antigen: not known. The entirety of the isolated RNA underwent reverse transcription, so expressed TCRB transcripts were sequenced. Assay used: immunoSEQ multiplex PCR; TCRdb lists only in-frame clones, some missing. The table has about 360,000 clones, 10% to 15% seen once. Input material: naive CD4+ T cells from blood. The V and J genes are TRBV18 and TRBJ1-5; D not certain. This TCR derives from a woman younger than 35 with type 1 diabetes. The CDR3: CASSPDYSNQPQHF. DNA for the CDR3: TGTGCCAGCTCACCAGACTATAGCAATCAGCCCCAGCATTTT. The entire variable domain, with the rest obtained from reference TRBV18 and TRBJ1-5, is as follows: NAGVMQNPRHLVRRRGQEARLRCSPMKGHSHVYWYRQLPEEGLKFMVYLQKENIIDESGMPKERFSAEFPKEGPSILRIQQVVRGDSAAYFCASSPDYSNQPQHFGDGTRLSIL.